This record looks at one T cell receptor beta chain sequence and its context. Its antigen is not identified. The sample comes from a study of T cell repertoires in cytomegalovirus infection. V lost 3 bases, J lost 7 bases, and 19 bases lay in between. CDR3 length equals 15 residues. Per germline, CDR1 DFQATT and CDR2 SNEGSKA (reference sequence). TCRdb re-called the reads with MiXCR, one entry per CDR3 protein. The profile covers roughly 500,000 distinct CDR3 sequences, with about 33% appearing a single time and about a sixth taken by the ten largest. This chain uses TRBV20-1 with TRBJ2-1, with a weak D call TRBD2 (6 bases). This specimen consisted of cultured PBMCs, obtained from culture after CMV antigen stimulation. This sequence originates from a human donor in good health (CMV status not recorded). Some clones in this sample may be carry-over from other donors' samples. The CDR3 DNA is TGCAGTGCTAGGTTCGGGAGTTCCCTCAGGAATGAGCAGTTCTTC. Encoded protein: CSARFGSSLRNEQFF.